The clone carrying this TCR beta chain came up once. What it recognizes is unknown. With V trimmed by 3 bases and J by 4 bases, 2 bases remained unmatched. Germline V gene data show CDR1 as MNHNS and CDR2 as SASEGT. There are 16 residues in the CDR3. This sample is part of a study of PD-1 blockade in classical Hodgkin lymphoma. Regarding the study as a whole: Differences between repertoires have undefined causes, possibly disease activity or prior therapy. Before treatment, TCR diversity in newly diagnosed patients was reportedly lower than in healthy donors.

Described time point: newly diagnosed, previously untreated cHL patient sample. Comparator PBMCs were from newly diagnosed, untreated classical Hodgkin lymphoma. Libraries were prepared by immunoSEQ multiplex PCR; TCRdb keeps only in-frame clonotypes and omits some of them. The data contain 20,000 to 25,000 clones, about 94% of them singletons. This clonotype was obtained from a human donor with classical Hodgkin lymphoma. The sample was peripheral blood mononuclear cells (PBMCs). V gene TRBV6-1 combines with J gene TRBJ2-1, with 14 bases identical to TRBD2. CDR3 nucleotides: TGTGCCAGCAGTGAGACTAGCGGGGGGGTGTACAATGAGCAGTTCTTC. Translation: CASSETSGGVYNEQFF.